This paragraph reports one T cell receptor beta chain. Using approximately 200 ng DNA, 25,000 to 35,000 T cell genomes, the sorted-subset replicate PCRs were run. TCRdb's table, derived via immunoSEQ multiplex PCR, lists solely in-frame clones and lacks some. Of millions of clones detected, about 95% appear once; the ten largest clones hold about 1.1%. This entry comes from a study of shared clonotypes between healthy human individuals. Terminally differentiated effector memory CD45RA+ cells were excluded by CCR7 positive selection of CD45RO-negative cells. Trimming took 0 bases from V and 9 from J; bases not matched to a gene: 8. The CDR3 has 15 residues. Germline values: CDR1 SGDLS, CDR2 YYNGEE.

The TCR originated in a young man in good health. This chain joins TRBV9 and TRBJ2-1, with 8 positions matching TRBD2. Specimen: naive CD8+ T cells sorted from blood. The CDR3 coding sequence is TGTGCCAGCAGCGTAGGGCTAGCGGGTAAGGTTGAGCAGTTCTTC. Amino acid sequence: CASSVGLAGKVEQFF.